Detailed here is one TCR beta chain. Its antigen is not identified. Because the CDR3 is missing its conserved closing phenylalanine or tryptophan, this is likely a read error. The DNA is omitted, as the CDR3 cannot be located on it reliably, and the CDR3 follows TCRdb's listing. The CDR3 is 11 amino acids long, termini counted. Germline loops: CDR1 DFQATT, CDR2 SNEGSKA (reference sequence). The PCR had 60 Vbeta and 13 Jbeta primers. In the authors' workflow: Approximately 80 million unique TCR beta chains, roughly 11 million of them shared, were counted by a later analysis. The repertoire was sequenced with immunoSEQ multiplex PCR; TCRdb's copy has only in-frame clones and lacks some. Clonal size and the V and J genes are those of that table, whereas D and trimming came from the DNA. The sample carries roughly 120,000 clones, over 15% recorded once. This sample was included in a study of cytomegalovirus exposure and HLA in healthy donors. Study-level findings and limits: Among CMV-associated TCR beta chains, most appeared HLA-restricted in a later analysis.

The chain has TRBV20-1 and TRBJ1-2; the D call of TRBD1 is as the table states it, not checked on the DNA. Sequencing was done on a sample of PBMCs. The receptor's source is a woman aged 18-29 years in good health and CMV-seronegative. The CDR3 reads CSALGTAKNTS.